What follows is one T cell receptor beta chain and its context. This record comes from a study of T cell changes during pregnancy in multiple sclerosis. Only in-frame clones appear in the TCRdb table, and some are missing; sequencing was by immunoSEQ multiplex PCR. The sample contains around 83,000 clones, around 90% of which appear only once. The CDR3 consists of 15 residues. The trim removed 1 base at V and 4 bases at J, leaving 3 bases unmatched. The germline V gene encodes CDR1 MNHEY and CDR2 SMNVEV (reference sequence). The specimen comprised CD4+ T cells from peripheral blood mononuclear cells, sampled in the second trimester of pregnancy. The rearrangement links TRBV27 to TRBJ2-3; 9 nucleotides agree with TRBD2. The origin of this receptor is a female donor with multiple sclerosis, enrolled in a pregnancy study. The CDR3 spells CASSLFSGGADTQYF. Written as DNA, the CDR3 is TGTGCCAGCAGTTTATTTAGCGGGGGTGCAGATACGCAGTATTTT.